This T cell receptor (beta chain) was identified in a study of graft-versus-host responses after intestinal transplantation. Whole-study context: Recipients received multivisceral, liver-intestinal, or isolated intestinal transplants.

The CDR3 is 13 residues long. With 4 bases removed from V and 6 bases from J, the gap between germline ends came to 7 bases. The germline V gene encodes CDR1 PRHDT and CDR2 FYEKMQ (reference sequence). Turning to this clone: Its antigen is undetermined.

Profiling relied on immunoSEQ multiplex PCR, and the TCRdb table lists in-frame clones only, not all of them. Of tens of thousands of clones listed, roughly 91% are singletons. This rearrangement joins TRBV13 to TRBJ1-6, with D hard to call. Material: unstimulated CD8+ T cells sorted from spleen or lymph node cells, obtained before intestinal transplant. The receptor was isolated from a human donor who received an intestinal transplant. The CDR3 reads CASSSGVNSPLHF. The CDR3 bases are TGTGCCAGCAGCTCTGGAGTTAATTCACCCCTCCACTTT.